These 32 T cell receptor beta chains came from one sample sequenced in a study of blood T cells in healthy people across ages. Through a sample-barcoded 5' primer and a J-beta primer mix, a second PCR was run for roughly 7 to 11 cycles. TCRdb reanalysed the 5' RACE reads using MiXCR and keeps one entry per CDR3 protein. The table includes about 1.7 million distinct CDR3 sequences, roughly 27% detected once. The source material was blood. The receptors stem from a woman aged 30 to 39 in good health.

The chain combines TRBV10-3 with TRBJ1-6; 9 nucleotides match TRBD1. With V trimmed by 8 bases and J by 9 bases, 11 bases remained unmatched. The CDR3 runs 15 residues. CDR1 and CDR2 (germline): ENHRY, SYGVKD. The CDR3 is CAIGTPGQGGSPLHF. CDR3 nucleotide sequence: TGTGCCATCGGTACACCGGGACAGGGAGGTTCACCCCTCCACTTT.

The CDR3 sequence is CASSFLPGTGYTGELFF. The CDR3 region has the DNA TGTGCCAGCAGCTTTTTACCCGGGACAGGTTACACCGGGGAGCTGTTTTTT. The chain combines TRBV5-5 with TRBJ2-2; TRBD1 matches at 8 bases. This CDR3 contains 17 residues. V lost 2 bases, J lost 3 bases, and 9 bases stayed unmatched. Germline-derived CDR1 and CDR2 are SGHKS and YYEKEE (reference sequence). The full variable domain, its missing parts supplied by reference TRBV5-5 and TRBJ2-2, is DAGVTQSPTHLIKTRGQQVTLRCSPISGHKSVSWYQQVLGQGPQFIFQYYEKEERGRGNFPDRFSARQFPNYSSELNVNALLLGDSALYLCASSFLPGTGYTGELFFGEGSRLTVL.

As regards this clonotype: A single base separates this from a much larger clone, so it may be a read error. CDR3 bases: TGCAGCGTTGAAGGAATGCAGGGGGAGTGTGGTGAGCAGTTCTTC. It encodes CSVEGMQGECGEQFF. This chain joins TRBV29-1 and TRBJ2-1; TRBD1 agrees at 7 bases. The V gene end was trimmed by 1 base and the J gene end by 9 bases; junction bases not matched to a gene: 12. This CDR3 is 15 amino acids long. Germline V gives CDR1 SQVTM, CDR2 ANQGSEA.

This rearrangement joins TRBV7-8 to TRBJ2-3; D remains ambiguous. The germline CDR1 and CDR2 sequences are SGHVS and FQNEAQ. CDR3 size: 15 residues. V was cut by 5 bases and J by 2 bases, with 14 bases left in between. The CDR3 region is CASSVPFYHTDTQYF. CDR3 sequence (DNA): TGTGCCAGCAGCGTACCTTTCTATCACACAGATACGCAGTATTTT.

The chain uses TRBV4-3 and TRBJ2-2; possibly TRBD1 or TRBD2 for D (5 bases each). V lost 4 bases to trimming and J lost 4 bases, with 10 bases between them. CDR3 size: 14 residues. Germline V gene lookup returns CDR1 LGHNA and CDR2 YSLEER. CDR3 DNA sequence: TGCGCCAGCAGCCTCACCGGGACCACCGGGGAGCTGTTTTTT. This sequence encodes CASSLTGTTGELFF.

The chain uses TRBV7-9 and TRBJ1-4, with 8 bases matching TRBD1. The CDR3 contains 17 residues. The germline V gene encodes CDR1 SEHNR and CDR2 FQNEAQ (reference sequence). J lost 2 bases, V lost 5 bases, and 10 bases had no gene match. The chain's CDR3 is CASSPETGDPTNEKLFF. The CDR3 DNA reads TGTGCCAGCAGCCCAGAGACAGGGGATCCGACTAATGAAAAACTGTTTTTT.

This clonotype occurred many times. This chain uses TRBV5-1 with TRBJ1-2; TRBD1 matches 12 bases. The CDR3 sequence is 15 residues long. V was pared by 0 bases and J by 7 bases, with 4 bases of the junction left unmatched. CDR1 is SGHRS, CDR2 YFSETQ, per germline. The CDR3 loop is CASSLVGQGASGYTF. In DNA, the CDR3 is TGCGCCAGCAGCTTGGTGGGACAGGGGGCGAGTGGCTACACCTTC.

V and J are TRBV10-1 and TRBJ2-6; the D is unclear. Trimming removed 0 bases at V and 0 bases at J, with 3 bases between. This CDR3 is 15 amino acids long. Germline V CDR1 and CDR2: WNHNN, SYGVQD (reference sequence). The CDR3 region has the DNA TGCGCCAGCAGTGAGTCGGTCTCTGGGGCCAACGTCCTGACTTTC. As protein: CASSESVSGANVLTF.

This clonotype came up a few times. J is TRBJ1-4 and V is TRBV7-6; D remains ambiguous. The CDR3 spans 16 residues. The germline V and J ends were trimmed by 5 bases and 0 bases, with 13 bases remaining between them. Germline V CDR1 and CDR2: SGHVS, FNYEAQ. This chain's CDR3 is CASSLQRTATNEKLFF. DNA for the CDR3: TGTGCCAGCAGCCTACAGCGGACCGCAACTAATGAAAAACTGTTTTTT. The full variable domain, its missing parts supplied by reference TRBV7-6 and TRBJ1-4, is GAGVSQSPRYKVTKRGQDVALRCDPISGHVSLYWYRQALGQGPEFLTYFNYEAQQDKSGLPNDRFSAERPEGSISTLTIQRTEQRDSAMYRCASSLQRTATNEKLFFGSGTQLSVL.

The rearrangement links TRBV5-1 to TRBJ1-4, with 7 positions matching TRBD1. The germline gives CDR1 SGHRS, CDR2 YFSETQ. The CDR3 sequence is 15 residues long. J gave up 3 bases and V 4 bases, and 6 bases lay outside the gene matches. The CDR3: CASSLTGMANEKLFF. DNA of the CDR3: TGCGCCAGCAGCCTGACAGGGATGGCTAATGAAAAACTGTTTTTT. The full variable domain, with the rest looked up from reference TRBV5-1 and TRBJ1-4, is KAGVTQTPRYLIKTRGQQVTLSCSPISGHRSVSWYQQTPGQGLQFLFEYFSETQRNKGNFPGRFSGRQFSNSRSEMNVSTLELGDSALYLCASSLTGMANEKLFFGSGTQLSVL.

Only a few counts were recorded for this clonotype. The chain joins TRBV6-1 to TRBJ2-7, with TRBD1 matching 7 bases. CDR1 and CDR2 (germline): MNHNS, SASEGT. The CDR3 length is 17 residues. With V trimmed by 4 bases and J by 4 bases, 16 bases remained unmatched. The CDR3 nucleotides read TGTGCCAGCAGTGGCATTGACAGGGTCGAATATTGGTACGAGCAGTACTTC. This codes for CASSGIDRVEYWYEQYF.

Points on this clonotype: Given a much more abundant clone one base away, this may be a read error. V and J are TRBV10-1 and TRBJ2-5, with D hard to call. This CDR3 comprises 13 residues. The V and J ends lost 0 bases and 11 bases respectively, with 13 bases between them. From germline, CDR1 is WNHNN and CDR2 SYGVQD (reference sequence). In nucleotides, the CDR3 is TGCGCCAGCAGTGAGTCCAGTGTCTACCAGCAGTACTTC. Residues: CASSESSVYQQYF.

In its sample, this clonotype was seen many times. The chain is built from TRBV5-1 and TRBJ2-5; 9 bases fit TRBD2. V lost 5 bases and J lost 5; bases outside the gene matches: 7. The CDR3 is 14 residues long. Germline CDR1 and CDR2: SGHRS and YFSETQ. The CDR3 spells CASRGGSGSETQYF. The DNA of the CDR3 is TGCGCCAGCAGGGGCGGTAGCGGGAGTGAGACCCAGTACTTC. Full variable domain (outside the CDR3, taken from reference TRBV5-1 and TRBJ2-5): KAGVTQTPRYLIKTRGQQVTLSCSPISGHRSVSWYQQTPGQGLQFLFEYFSETQRNKGNFPGRFSGRQFSNSRSEMNVSTLELGDSALYLCASRGGSGSETQYFGPGTRLLVL.

For this clonotype: A junction end diverges from the germline sequence, so it may reflect a read error. The V call is TRBV7-3, the J call TRBJ1-1; D might be TRBD1 (5 bases). Per germline, CDR1 SGHTA and CDR2 FQGTGA. This CDR3 spans 14 amino acids. CDR3 region: CSSSLGPSNTEAFF. In DNA form, the CDR3 reads TGTTCCAGCAGCCTGGGACCCTCGAACACTGAAGCTTTCTTT.

This CDR3 is CASSSGTGSGYTF. The CDR3 region has the DNA TGTGCCAGCAGCTCGGGGACAGGGAGTGGCTACACCTTC. The rearrangement joins TRBV11-2 to TRBJ1-2; 9 bases fit TRBD1. The CDR3 totals 13 residues. V gave up 4 bases and J gave up 7 bases; unmatched junction bases: 4. CDR1 is SGHAT and CDR2 is FQNNGV in the germline V gene.

This clonotype has more than one count but fewer than ten. This rearrangement joins TRBV6-1 to TRBJ2-2; the D gene is possibly TRBD1 (6 bases). This CDR3 spans 14 amino acids. Germline loops: CDR1 MNHNS, CDR2 SASEGT. V lost 2 bases to trimming and J lost 6 bases, with 10 bases between them. DNA of the CDR3: TGTGCCAGCAGTGAATCCAGGGGTTCCGGGGAGCTGTTTTTT. It encodes CASSESRGSGELFF.

On this clonotype: An end of the junction does not agree with germline; a read error may underlie this. The chain employs TRBV7-9 and TRBJ2-1, with a weak D call TRBD2 (5 bases). This CDR3 is 13 amino acids long. The germline CDR1 and CDR2 sequences are SEHNR and FQNEAQ (reference sequence). CDR3 region: CARSLGLYNEQFF. DNA for the CDR3: TGTGCCCGCAGCTTAGGACTGTACAATGAGCAGTTCTTC.

The chain couples TRBV25-1 to TRBJ2-5, with a tentative D call TRBD1 (6 bases). The CDR3 is 13 amino acids. V lost 2 bases and J lost 7, with 11 bases in between. Per germline, CDR1 MGHDK and CDR2 SYGVNS. Here the CDR3 DNA reads TGTGCCAGCAGTGAACCCCTGACAGGGACCCAGTACTTC. It codes for CASSEPLTGTQYF.

The rearrangement joins TRBV12-3 or TRBV12-4 to TRBJ2-7; 9 nucleotides match TRBD1. The CDR3 has 14 residues. V lost 6 bases and J lost 3; bases outside the gene matches: 6. The DNA of the CDR3 is TGTGCCAGCAGGGGGACAGGGCCCGACTACGAGCAGTACTTC. It is translated as CASRGTGPDYEQYF.

This clonotype turned up a few times. At one end, the junction sequence differs from germline, possibly due to a read error. This rearrangement joins TRBV5-5 to TRBJ2-1; 8 bases are shared with TRBD1. CDR1 and CDR2 from the germline V gene are SGHKS and YYEKEE (reference sequence). The CDR3 loop spans 17 amino acids. The CDR3 sequence is CANSSGKWDRRSNEQFF. DNA for the CDR3: TGTGCCAACAGCTCGGGGAAATGGGACAGGAGGTCGAATGAGCAGTTCTTC.

This rearrangement joins TRBV11-2 to TRBJ2-3, with 9 bases fitting TRBD2. J gave up 1 base and V 0 bases, and 5 bases lay outside the gene matches. Germline loops: CDR1 SGHAT, CDR2 FQNNGV. The CDR3 has 17 amino acids. CDR3: CASSLEAWTSGTDTQYF. The CDR3, as DNA: TGTGCCAGCAGCTTAGAGGCATGGACTAGCGGCACAGATACGCAGTATTTT.

The genes are TRBV30 and TRBJ2-7; TRBD2 aligns across 9 bases. Germline CDR1 and CDR2: GTSNPN and SVGIG (reference sequence). Trimming took 5 bases from V and 0 from J; bases not matched to a gene: 11. The CDR3 length is 16 residues. The CDR3 sequence: CAWSPRAGGGSYEQYF. CDR3 in DNA: TGTGCCTGGTCGCCTCGAGCGGGAGGAGGCTCCTACGAGCAGTACTTC.

The J gene is TRBJ2-3, the V gene TRBV7-9, with D hard to call. The CDR3 is made up of 16 amino acids. The germline CDR1 and CDR2 sequences are SEHNR and FQNEAQ (reference sequence). Between the trimmed V and J ends, which lost 0 bases and 1 base, there was a span of 11 bases. For the CDR3, the DNA is TGTGCCAGCAGCTTAGCGTCCGGGCATCGCACAGATACGCAGTATTTT. Residues: CASSLASGHRTDTQYF.

The chain joins TRBV7-9 to TRBJ2-4; D is perhaps TRBD1 (6 bases). This CDR3 region has 15 residues. CDR1 and CDR2 (germline): SEHNR, FQNEAQ (reference sequence). The V and J ends lost 5 bases and 0 bases respectively, with 11 bases between them. CDR3 sequence reads: CASSIGGLAKNIQYF. CDR3 in DNA: TGTGCCAGCAGCATAGGGGGTCTAGCCAAAAACATTCAGTACTTC.

This clonotype was detected many times. The rearrangement links TRBV29-1 to TRBJ2-7, with D perhaps given as TRBD1 or TRBD2 (8 bases each). Germline loops: CDR1 SQVTM, CDR2 ANQGSEA. Trimming cost V 4 bases and J 0 bases, with 16 bases left between them. This CDR3 is built from 15 residues. This chain's CDR3 is CSVGAGDRYSYEQYF. The CDR3 DNA reads as TGCAGCGTTGGAGCGGGGGACAGGTACTCCTACGAGCAGTACTTC.

The V and J genes are TRBV7-8 and TRBJ2-7; D might be TRBD2 (5 bases). The V gene's germline CDR1 is SGHVS and CDR2 FQNEAQ. V was trimmed by 5 bases and J by 4 bases, leaving 18 bases between them. This CDR3 is 15 amino acids long. The CDR3 sequence is CASSRERGPRYEQYF. In DNA form, the CDR3 reads TGTGCCAGCAGCCGGGAACGAGGACCTCGTTACGAGCAGTACTTC.

This clonotype was observed a handful of times. This chain uses TRBV5-6 with TRBJ1-5, with 7 bases lining up with TRBD1. Per germline, CDR1 SGHDT and CDR2 YYEEEE. The CDR3 loop spans 14 amino acids. Trimming cost V 4 bases and J 7 bases; bases outside gene matches: 8. CDR3 DNA sequence: TGTGCCAGCAGCCTCCAGGGGGTTGGGCAGCCCCAGCATTTT. Its translation: CASSLQGVGQPQHF.

The chain combines TRBV7-9 with TRBJ1-4; unclear D gene. Deletions cut 4 bases from V and 5 bases from J, with 17 bases between. Germline assignment: CDR1 SEHNR and CDR2 FQNEAQ (reference sequence). The CDR3 is 16 residues long. CDR3 amino acids: CASSSSPDKVNEKLFF. CDR3 sequence (DNA): TGTGCCAGCAGCTCCTCGCCTGACAAGGTAAATGAAAAACTGTTTTTT.

The chain carries TRBV5-1 and TRBJ1-2, with D possibly TRBD1 on 5 matching bases. The CDR3 is 13 residues long. V was shortened by 4 bases and J by 7 bases, with 14 bases between the two germline ends. Germline CDR1 and CDR2: SGHRS and YFSETQ. This CDR3 reads CASSTTVEGGYTF. For the CDR3, the DNA is TGCGCCAGCAGCACGACAGTAGAAGGTGGCTACACCTTC. The whole variable domain, remainder taken from reference TRBV5-1 and TRBJ1-2, is KAGVTQTPRYLIKTRGQQVTLSCSPISGHRSVSWYQQTPGQGLQFLFEYFSETQRNKGNFPGRFSGRQFSNSRSEMNVSTLELGDSALYLCASSTTVEGGYTFGSGTRLTVV.

V and J are TRBV6-1 and TRBJ1-1; TRBD1 might be the D (5 bases). The germline V gene has CDR1 MNHNS and CDR2 SASEGT. V shed 0 bases and J shed 3 bases, with 14 bases lying between them. CDR3 length equals 16 residues. CDR3 in amino acids: CASSEAKGFGDTEAFF. The CDR3 DNA sequence: TGTGCCAGCAGTGAAGCTAAGGGGTTCGGGGACACTGAAGCTTTCTTT.

This clonotype was seen more than once but under ten times. The chain recombines TRBV28 with TRBJ2-7; the D is unclear. Germline assignment: CDR1 MDHEN and CDR2 SYDVKM. This CDR3 is built from 12 residues. The germline V and J ends were trimmed by 7 bases and 5 bases, with 12 bases remaining between them. The CDR3 loop reads CASKSPIHEQYF. The CDR3 coding sequence is TGTGCCAGCAAGAGCCCGATACACGAGCAGTACTTC.

The rearrangement uses TRBV9 and TRBJ2-7, with 7 bases identical to TRBD2. The CDR3 has 13 residues. Germline lookup yields CDR1 SGDLS and CDR2 YYNGEE. V was clipped by 7 bases and J by 4 bases; unmatched bases: 8. This CDR3 reads CASAAGAGYEQYF. The CDR3, as DNA: TGTGCCAGCGCCGCTGGAGCGGGGTACGAGCAGTACTTC.